The source of this T cell receptor beta chain is a study of cytomegalovirus exposure and HLA in healthy donors. Study-level background: An earlier analysis found some 100 million unique TCR beta sequences from around 180 million T cells. Points from the study as a whole: Clonal expansion, a later analysis showed, was greater in HLA-associated TCR beta chains than in equally common others. Listed as cytomegalovirus-associated were 164 TCR beta chains. The authors assumed roughly uniform sequencing depth across donors for presence/absence analyses.

As concerns this clone: The target antigen is unknown.

CDR1 and CDR2 from the germline V gene are KGHSH and LQKENI. With 6 bases removed from V and 3 bases from J, the gap between germline ends came to 11 bases. This CDR3 has 13 amino acids. Researchers ran the PCR with 60 Vbeta and 13 Jbeta primers. The protocol was immunoSEQ multiplex PCR, while the TCRdb copy is restricted to in-frame clones and leaves out a portion. The repertoire holds about 170,000 clones, around 85% seen once, with less than 2.5% in the top ten. The genes are TRBV18 and TRBJ1-2; no reliable D call. Sequencing used PBMCs. The sequence was obtained from a male donor in good health and CMV-seronegative. The CDR3 is CASSKEEYYGYTF. The CDR3 DNA reads TGTGCCAGCTCCAAGGAGGAGTACTATGGCTACACCTTC.